This T cell receptor beta chain came from a study of control samples from healthy donors and cancer patients. The protocol was immunoSEQ multiplex PCR, while the TCRdb copy is restricted to in-frame clones and leaves out a portion. The sample holds around 150,000 clones, around 90% seen once. The origin of this receptor is a man aged 25-45 years in good health. The specimen sequenced was blood.

The DNA for the CDR3 is TGTGCCATCAACAGGGAGGGCACAGATACGCAGTATTTT. Protein: CAINREGTDTQYF. The chain carries TRBV10-3 and TRBJ2-3; either TRBD1 or TRBD2 may fit D (6 bases each). This CDR3 has 13 amino acids. Trimming removed 7 bases at V and 1 base at J, with 9 bases between. Germline V gene data show CDR1 as ENHRY and CDR2 as SYGVKD.